This TCR beta chain came from a study of cytomegalovirus exposure and HLA in healthy donors. Study-wide findings and caveats: The HLA-A and HLA-B alleles of most subjects were reportedly predicted accurately from TCR beta sequences. Reports described diagnosis of cytomegalovirus status by the classifier as highly specific and sensitive. In a later analysis, a missense DCLRE1C variant was linked to TCR beta V- and J-gene trimming. Among TCR beta chains of equal frequency, HLA-associated ones were more clonally expanded in a later analysis.

Concerning this clone: Antigen unknown.

V shed 1 base and J shed 2 bases, with 5 bases lying between them. The CDR3 is 13 residues long. Germline loops: CDR1 KGHSH, CDR2 LQKENI. The primer mix had 60 Vbeta and 13 Jbeta primers. Produced via immunoSEQ multiplex PCR; TCRdb's table is partial and in-frame only. The profile shows under 200,000 clones, 70% to 80% of them singletons. The J gene is TRBJ1-1, the V gene TRBV18, with D uncertain. Material: PBMCs. This TCR derives from a male donor in good health and CMV-seropositive. CDR3 DNA sequence: TGTGCCAGCTCACCACAGAGAAACACTGAAGCTTTCTTT. The encoded protein is CASSPQRNTEAFF.